This note documents a single T cell receptor beta chain sequence. Antigen specificity is unknown. V shed 2 bases and J 4 bases; nucleotides not matched to a gene: 5. This CDR3 is 16 amino acids long. Germline V CDR1 and CDR2: SGHTA, FQGNSA. The sample belongs to a study of CD8 T cells in ankylosing spondylitis. Study-wide results and caveats: A TCR beta motif of several highly homologous variants appeared characteristic of ankylosing spondylitis blood.

TCRdb re-called the 5' RACE reads through MiXCR, storing one row per CDR3 protein. The sample carries some 700,000 distinct CDR3 sequences, under 20% recorded once. This clonotype was sampled from a male donor with ankylosing spondylitis. This chain connects TRBV7-2 to TRBJ2-3, with 11 nucleotides matching TRBD2. The sample consisted of blood, either unsorted or a sorted T cell fraction (not recorded which). DNA of the CDR3: TGTGCCAGCAGCTTACTAGCGGGGGGCCCCTCAGATACGCAGTATTTT. Encoded protein: CASSLLAGGPSDTQYF.